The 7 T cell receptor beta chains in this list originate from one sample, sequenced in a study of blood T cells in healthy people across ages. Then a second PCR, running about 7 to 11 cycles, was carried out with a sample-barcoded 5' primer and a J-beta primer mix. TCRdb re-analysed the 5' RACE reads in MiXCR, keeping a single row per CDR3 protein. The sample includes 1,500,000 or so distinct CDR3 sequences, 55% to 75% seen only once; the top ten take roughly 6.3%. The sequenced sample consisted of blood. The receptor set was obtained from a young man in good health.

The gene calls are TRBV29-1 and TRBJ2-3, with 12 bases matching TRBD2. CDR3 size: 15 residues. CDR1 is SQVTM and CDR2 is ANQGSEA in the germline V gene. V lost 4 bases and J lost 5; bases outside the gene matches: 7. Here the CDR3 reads CSVAASGGGLDTQYF. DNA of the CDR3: TGCAGCGTTGCGGCTAGCGGGGGGGGGTTAGATACGCAGTATTTT.

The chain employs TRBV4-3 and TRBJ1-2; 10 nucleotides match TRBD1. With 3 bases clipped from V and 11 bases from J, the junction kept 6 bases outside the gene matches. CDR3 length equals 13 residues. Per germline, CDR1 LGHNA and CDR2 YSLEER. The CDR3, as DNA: TGCGCCAGCAGCCACCCCGGGACAGGGGCTTACACCTTC. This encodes CASSHPGTGAYTF.

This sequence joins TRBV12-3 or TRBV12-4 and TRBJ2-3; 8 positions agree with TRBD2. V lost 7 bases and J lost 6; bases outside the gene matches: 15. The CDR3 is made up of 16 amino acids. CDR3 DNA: TGTGCCAGCACTCAAAGGAGGGAGCGGGAGTCGGATACGCAGTATTTT. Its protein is CASTQRRERESDTQYF.

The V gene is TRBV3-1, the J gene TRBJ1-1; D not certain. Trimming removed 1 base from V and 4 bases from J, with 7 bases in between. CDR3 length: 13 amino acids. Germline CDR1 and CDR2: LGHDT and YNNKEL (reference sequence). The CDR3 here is CASSQVSGTEAFF. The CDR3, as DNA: TGTGCCAGCAGCCAAGTTTCGGGCACTGAAGCTTTCTTT.

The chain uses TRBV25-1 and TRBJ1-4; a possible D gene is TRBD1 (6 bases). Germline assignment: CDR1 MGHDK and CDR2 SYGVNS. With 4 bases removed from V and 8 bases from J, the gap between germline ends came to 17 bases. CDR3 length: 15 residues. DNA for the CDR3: TGTGCCAGCAGTGGCTCAACAGGGACTGGCGAAAAACTGTTTTTT. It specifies CASSGSTGTGEKLFF.

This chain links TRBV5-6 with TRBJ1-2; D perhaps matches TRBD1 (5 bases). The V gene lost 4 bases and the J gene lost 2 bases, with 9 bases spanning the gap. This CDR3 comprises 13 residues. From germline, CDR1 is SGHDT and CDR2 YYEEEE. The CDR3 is CASSTTVNYGYTF. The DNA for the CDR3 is TGTGCCAGCAGCACGACAGTGAACTATGGCTACACCTTC.

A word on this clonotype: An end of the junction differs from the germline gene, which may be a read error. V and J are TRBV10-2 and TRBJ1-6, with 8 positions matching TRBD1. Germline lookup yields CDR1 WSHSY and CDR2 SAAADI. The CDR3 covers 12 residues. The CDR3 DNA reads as TGCGCCAGCAGTGACCCCTGGACAGGGTGTTTCTTT. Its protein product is CASSDPWTGCFF.